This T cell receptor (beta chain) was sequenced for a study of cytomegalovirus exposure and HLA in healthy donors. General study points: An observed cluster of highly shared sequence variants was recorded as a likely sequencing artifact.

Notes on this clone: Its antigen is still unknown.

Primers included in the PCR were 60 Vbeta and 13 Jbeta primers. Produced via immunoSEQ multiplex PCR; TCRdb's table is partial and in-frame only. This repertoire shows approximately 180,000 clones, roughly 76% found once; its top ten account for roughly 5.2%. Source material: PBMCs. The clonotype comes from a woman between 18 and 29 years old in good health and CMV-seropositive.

The CDR3 region is CAWSGTLILFNEQYF. The CDR3 DNA follows: TGTGCCTGGAGTGGGACTTTGATCTTATTCAACGAGCAGTACTTC. V and J are TRBV30 and TRBJ2-5, with D possibly matching TRBD2 (5 bases). The tail of the sequence fits TRBJ2-7 better, so the J call may be wrong. Germline V lookup: CDR1 GTSNPN, CDR2 SVGIG (reference sequence). The CDR3 extends over 15 amino acids.